Below are 21 T cell receptor beta chains sequenced from a single sample in a study of T cells after yellow fever vaccination. TCRdb called the 5' RACE reads again in MiXCR, with one record for every CDR3 protein. The sample lists some 560,000 distinct CDR3 sequences, around 16% occurring once. The material sequenced was PBMCs, taken less than 6 days after the first yellow fever vaccination. The receptor source for this set is a man between 18 and 29 years old who received the YFV17D yellow fever vaccine.

This clonotype has more than one count but fewer than ten. This chain joins TRBV6-2 or TRBV6-3 and TRBJ1-2, with D unresolved. Germline V gives CDR1 MNHEY, CDR2 SVGEGT. The CDR3 length is 13 residues. With 8 bases removed from V and 7 bases from J, the gap between germline ends came to 17 bases. CDR3: CASSEGFFRGYTF. CDR3 DNA: TGTGCCAGCTCAGAGGGATTTTTCCGTGGCTACACCTTC.

This clonotype was counted a few times. The rearrangement links TRBV11-3 to TRBJ2-7; D might be TRBD1 (6 bases). The germline V and J ends were trimmed by 5 bases and 4 bases, with 12 bases remaining between them. The CDR3 totals 13 residues. Germline CDR1 reads SGHNT; CDR2 reads YENEEA. The CDR3 sequence is CASSMDQGYEQYF. The CDR3 DNA reads TGTGCCAGCAGCATGGACCAGGGGTACGAGCAGTACTTC.

Only a few counts were recorded for this clonotype. V and J are TRBV7-2 and TRBJ2-3, with D perhaps matching TRBD1 (5 bases). CDR3 length equals 14 residues. CDR1 is SGHTA, CDR2 FQGNSA, per germline. Trimming removed 5 bases at V and 5 bases at J, with 14 bases between. The CDR3 DNA sequence: TGTGCCAGCAGCCCCTCAGTGGGGCAAGATACGCAGTATTTT. Its protein product is CASSPSVGQDTQYF. The entire variable domain, with the rest obtained from reference TRBV7-2 and TRBJ2-3, is as follows: GAGVSQSPSNKVTEKGKDVELRCDPISGHTALYWYRQSLGQGLEFLIYFQGNSAPDKSGLPSDRFSAERTGGSVSTLTIQRTQQEDSAVYLCASSPSVGQDTQYFGPGTRLTVL.

The gene calls are TRBV29-1 and TRBJ2-7; 7 bases match TRBD1. From germline, CDR1 is SQVTM and CDR2 ANQGSEA. The length of the CDR3 is 13 residues. Trimming removed 6 bases from V and 5 bases from J; junction bases left unmatched: 10. CDR3 protein: CSVTGTTIHEQYV. The CDR3 nucleotides are TGCAGCGTGACAGGGACCACGATCCACGAGCAGTACGTC.

The chain uses TRBV5-4 and TRBJ2-2; perhaps TRBD1 as D (6 bases). Germline CDR1 SGHNT, CDR2 YYREEE (reference sequence). V lost 0 bases, J lost 6 bases, and 12 bases lay in between. The CDR3 is 15 amino acids. Here the CDR3 reads CASSLEQGVAGELFF. The CDR3 nucleotides are TGTGCCAGCAGCTTGGAACAGGGAGTTGCCGGGGAGCTGTTTTTT.

This clonotype occurred a few times. This sequence joins TRBV3-1 and TRBJ2-3, with D possibly being TRBD2 (6 bases). Germline lookup yields CDR1 LGHDT and CDR2 YNNKEL (reference sequence). The CDR3 runs to 16 residues. The ends were cut back, 5 bases at V and 0 bases at J, with 15 bases in the middle. The CDR3: CASSSHVAGSTDTQYF. DNA for the CDR3: TGTGCCAGCAGCTCTCATGTGGCGGGGAGCACAGATACGCAGTATTTT.

This clonotype was observed a few times. The J gene is TRBJ2-2, the V gene TRBV25-1, with no clear D. V lost 7 bases, J lost 0 bases, and 9 bases lay in between. CDR1 and CDR2 (germline): MGHDK, SYGVNS. CDR3 length: 14 residues. The CDR3 DNA sequence: TGTGCCAGCATCGGCAGGTCGAACACCGGGGAGCTGTTTTTT. Its protein product is CASIGRSNTGELFF.

This clonotype was counted between two and nine times. This sequence joins TRBV24-1 and TRBJ2-1, with D perhaps TRBD1 (5 bases). The germline V and J ends were trimmed by 7 bases and 0 bases, with 15 bases remaining between them. CDR3 size: 16 residues. Germline assignment: CDR1 KGHDR and CDR2 SFDVKD. The CDR3 loop reads CATSAARDSSYNEQFF. The CDR3 DNA reads as TGTGCCACCAGCGCCGCGCGTGACAGCTCCTACAATGAGCAGTTCTTC.

V usage is TRBV12-3 or TRBV12-4 and J usage is TRBJ1-6, with D unresolved. Trimming left V 5 bases short and J 10 bases short, with 9 bases between. The CDR3 contains 12 residues. CDR3 sequence: CASSPQQSPLHF. Written as DNA, the CDR3 is TGTGCCAGCAGTCCCCAGCAATCACCCCTCCACTTT.

J is TRBJ1-2 and V is TRBV5-5; no firm D call. The CDR3 covers 13 residues. Germline CDR1 is SGHKS and CDR2 is YYEKEE (reference sequence). The V and J ends lost 0 bases and 5 bases respectively, with 8 bases between them. The CDR3 DNA reads as TGTGCCAGCAGCTTGGCGGTCGATTATGGCTACACCTTC. Translation: CASSLAVDYGYTF.

Only a few counts were recorded for this clonotype. The rearrangement uses TRBV28 and TRBJ2-1; no firm D call. The germline gives CDR1 MDHEN, CDR2 SYDVKM. The CDR3 length is 12 residues. V lost 6 bases to trimming and J lost 5 bases, with 8 bases between them. The CDR3 nucleotides read TGTGCCAGCAGGATGTTTGACAATGAGCAGTTCTTC. As protein: CASRMFDNEQFF.

This clonotype was seen a handful of times. The chain joins TRBV5-1 to TRBJ2-5; the D call may be TRBD1 or TRBD2 (5 bases each). Germline CDR1 reads SGHRS; CDR2 reads YFSETQ. The ends were cut back, 0 bases at V and 5 bases at J, with 23 bases in the middle. The CDR3 consists of 18 residues. Written as DNA, the CDR3 is TGCGCCAGCAGCTTGGCCGGGGCGCTGTCGCGAAGAGGGGAGACCCAGTACTTC. This codes for CASSLAGALSRRGETQYF.

The chain uses TRBV11-2 and TRBJ2-5, with TRBD2 identical over 11 bases. This CDR3 contains 18 residues. Trimming at V came to 1 base and at J to 4 bases, leaving 11 bases not matched to a gene. In germline, CDR1 is SGHAT, CDR2 FQNNGV. The CDR3 here is CASSLGSSGGIVGETQYF. CDR3 nucleotide sequence: TGTGCCAGCAGCTTAGGGTCTAGCGGGGGGATAGTCGGAGAGACCCAGTACTTC.

This rearrangement joins TRBV5-1 to TRBJ2-1; maybe TRBD2 (5 bases). Germline-derived CDR1 and CDR2 are SGHRS and YFSETQ. V lost 5 bases and J lost 9, with 15 bases in between. There are 13 residues in the CDR3. CDR3 region: CASSLGYGGEQFF. Here the CDR3 DNA reads TGCGCCAGCAGTTTAGGGTATGGAGGTGAGCAGTTCTTC.

The chain carries TRBV5-1 and TRBJ2-1; 7 bases are shared with TRBD2. CDR1 and CDR2 from the germline V gene are SGHRS and YFSETQ. The CDR3 runs to 15 residues. J was trimmed by 7 bases and V by 6 bases; bases with no gene match: 13. The CDR3 sequence is CASNTGGTLFNEQFF. In nucleotides, the CDR3 is TGCGCCAGCAATACGGGGGGAACCCTATTTAATGAGCAGTTCTTC.

The chain uses TRBV5-1 and TRBJ2-5; 8 nucleotides line up with TRBD2. Germline V gene lookup returns CDR1 SGHRS and CDR2 YFSETQ. V trimming: 4 bases; J trimming: 1 base; junction bases outside the gene matches: 3. The CDR3 sequence is 14 residues long. The CDR3 here is CASSTAGGQETQYF. CDR3 sequence (DNA): TGCGCCAGCAGCACCGCGGGGGGCCAAGAGACCCAGTACTTC.

This clonotype was seen more than once but under ten times. CDR3 region: CASGLVLGGDPYNEQFF. The DNA for the CDR3 is TGTGCTAGTGGTTTGGTGTTGGGGGGCGACCCTTACAATGAGCAGTTCTTC. The chain couples TRBV12-5 to TRBJ2-1; TRBD1 or TRBD2 may be the D gene (6 bases each). Germline CDR1 reads LGHNT; CDR2 reads FRNRAP. V lost 0 bases to trimming and J lost 4 bases, with 16 bases between them. CDR3 length equals 17 residues. Filled out from reference TRBV12-5 and TRBJ2-1, the complete variable domain reads DARVTQTPRHKVTEMGQEVTMRCQPILGHNTVFWYRQTMMQGLELLAYFRNRAPLDDSGMPKDRFSAEMPDATLATLKIQPSEPRDSAVYFCASGLVLGGDPYNEQFFGPGTRLTVL.

The count of this clonotype is one. The chain couples TRBV19 to TRBJ2-7; possible D gene TRBD1, 5 bases. The CDR3 consists of 14 residues. The V gene's germline CDR1 is LNHDA and CDR2 SQIVND (reference sequence). Trimming took off 0 bases at V and 2 bases at J, with 8 bases between the two ends. The CDR3 DNA sequence: TGTGCCAGTAGTATAGATGCCAGGGCCTACGAGCAGTACTTC. Protein sequence: CASSIDARAYEQYF.

The chain combines TRBV4-3 with TRBJ2-7, with 10 bases identical to TRBD1. The junction had 12 bases not matched to a gene; V was cut back by 4 bases and J by 3 bases. Germline values: CDR1 LGHNA, CDR2 YSLEER. The CDR3 consists of 17 residues. CDR3 nucleotide sequence: TGCGCCAGCAGCCGACAATCCCCGGGACAGGGGATCTACGAGCAGTACTTC. Translated: CASSRQSPGQGIYEQYF.

Remarks on this clonotype: A much larger clone differs from this one at a single base, so this may be a read error. The rearrangement links TRBV5-1 to TRBJ1-1; D is perhaps TRBD1 (5 bases). Germline loops: CDR1 SGHRS, CDR2 YFSETQ. CDR3 size: 15 residues. CDR3 in amino acids: CVSSGGVSVRTEAFF. The CDR3 DNA follows: TGCGTCAGCAGCGGAGGGGTTTCGGTCCGGACTGAAGCTTTCTTT. Full variable domain (rest looked up from reference TRBV5-1 and TRBJ1-1): KAGVTQTPRYLIKTRGQQVTLSCSPISGHRSVSWYQQTPGQGLQFLFEYFSETQRNKGNFPGRFSGRQFSNSRSEMNVSTLELGDSALYLCVSSGGVSVRTEAFFGQGTRLTVV.

The genes are TRBV7-3 and TRBJ2-1, with D possibly TRBD1 on 6 matching bases. V was pared by 5 bases and J by 1 base, with 12 bases between. The CDR3 contains 15 residues. Germline CDR1 and CDR2: SGHTA and FQGTGA. CDR3 coding DNA: TGTGCCAGCAGCAAATCGACAGGATCCTACAATGAGCAGTTCTTC. This codes for CASSKSTGSYNEQFF.